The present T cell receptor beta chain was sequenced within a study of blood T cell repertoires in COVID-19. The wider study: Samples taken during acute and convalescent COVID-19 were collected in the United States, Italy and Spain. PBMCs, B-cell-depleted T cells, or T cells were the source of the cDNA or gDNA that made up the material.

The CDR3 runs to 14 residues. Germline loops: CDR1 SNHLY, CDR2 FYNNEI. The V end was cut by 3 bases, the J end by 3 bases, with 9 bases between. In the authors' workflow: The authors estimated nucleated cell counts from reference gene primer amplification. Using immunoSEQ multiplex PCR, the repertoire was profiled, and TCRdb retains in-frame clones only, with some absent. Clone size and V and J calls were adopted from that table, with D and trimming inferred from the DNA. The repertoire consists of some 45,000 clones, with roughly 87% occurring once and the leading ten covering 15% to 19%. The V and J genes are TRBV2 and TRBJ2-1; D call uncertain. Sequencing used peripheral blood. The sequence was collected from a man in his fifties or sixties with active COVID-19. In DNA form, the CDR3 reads TGTGCCAGCAGTGATCGTACGGGCTACAATGAGCAGTTCTTC. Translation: CASSDRTGYNEQFF.